The 3 T cell receptor beta chains below come from one sample, sequenced in a study of blood T cell repertoires in COVID-19 (dated by TCRdb to about 2020). Libraries were made using the immunoSEQ multiplex PCR assay. TCRdb re-hosts the immuneACCESS table, in-frame sequences only. Its copies lack some clones; in the studies checked, an unresolved V gene accounts for under half of them, and the cause for the rest is not known. The sample table shows 200,000 to 250,000 clones, and around 82% are seen once. In total, the top ten clones hold 3.6% of the sample. Sequences were obtained from PBMCs or T cells enriched from blood (not recorded which). These receptors were collected from a middle-aged woman who had been exposed to COVID-19.

A single count supports this clone. This chain connects TRBV9 to TRBJ1-1, with TRBD1 identical over 11 bases. Germline V gene lookup returns CDR1 SGDLS and CDR2 YYNGEE. The trim removed 3 bases at V and 5 bases at J, leaving 9 bases unmatched. The CDR3 has 16 amino acids. This chain's CDR3 is CASSAEDRGLWTEAFF. Here the CDR3 DNA reads TGTGCCAGCAGCGCGGAGGACAGGGGGCTTTGGACTGAAGCTTTCTTT.

The chain carries TRBV5-1 and TRBJ2-2, with D possibly being TRBD1 (6 bases). Germline V gene lookup returns CDR1 SGHRS and CDR2 YFSETQ. The CDR3 runs 18 residues. Deletions cut 2 bases from V and 6 bases from J, with 23 bases between. Here the CDR3 reads CASSLGGSGALGAGELFF. DNA for the CDR3: TGCGCCAGCAGCTTAGGGGGATCAGGGGCGCTTGGAGCCGGGGAGCTGTTTTTT.

This clone was picked up a small number of times. This chain joins TRBV5-5 and TRBJ2-7; 8 bases are a match to TRBD2. This CDR3 has 15 residues. CDR1 and CDR2 (germline): SGHKS, YYEKEE (reference sequence). Trimming cost V 4 bases and J 0 bases; bases outside gene matches: 6. The CDR3: CASSVAGHSSYEQYF. CDR3 nucleotide sequence: TGTGCCAGCAGCGTAGCGGGACATAGCTCCTACGAGCAGTACTTC. The full variable domain, rest sourced from reference TRBV5-5 and TRBJ2-7, is DAGVTQSPTHLIKTRGQQVTLRCSPISGHKSVSWYQQVLGQGPQFIFQYYEKEERGRGNFPDRFSARQFPNYSSELNVNALLLGDSALYLCASSVAGHSSYEQYFGPGTRLTVT.